This T cell receptor beta chain derives from a study of T cell changes during pregnancy in multiple sclerosis. Germline CDR1 and CDR2: SQVTM and ANQGSEA. The CDR3 runs 13 residues. V lost 6 bases and J 0 bases, leaving 10 bases between the germline ends. The table came from immunoSEQ multiplex PCR; TCRdb's copy has only in-frame clones and leaves some out. The profile covers tens of thousands of clones, with about nine tenths appearing a single time and roughly 2.1% taken by the ten largest. This sequence was found in a female donor with multiple sclerosis, enrolled in a pregnancy study. The V and J genes are TRBV29-1 and TRBJ2-3; possibly TRBD2 for D (6 bases). The material was peripheral blood, obtained in the second trimester of pregnancy. CDR3 residues: CSVIAASTDTQYF. Here the CDR3 DNA reads TGCAGCGTGATAGCGGCTAGCACAGATACGCAGTATTTT.